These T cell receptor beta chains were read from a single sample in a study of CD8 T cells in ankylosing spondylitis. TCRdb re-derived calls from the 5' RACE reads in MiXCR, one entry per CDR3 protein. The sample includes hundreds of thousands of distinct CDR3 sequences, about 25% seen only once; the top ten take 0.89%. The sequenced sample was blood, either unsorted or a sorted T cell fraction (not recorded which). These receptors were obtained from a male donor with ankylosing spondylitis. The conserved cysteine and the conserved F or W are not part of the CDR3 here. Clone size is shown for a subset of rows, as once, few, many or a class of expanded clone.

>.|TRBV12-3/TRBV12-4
ASSLREGENQPQH
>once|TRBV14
ASTRFSRDEQF
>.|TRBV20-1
SARVSPGDEKLF
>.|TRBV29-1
SVEDWAGGNEQF
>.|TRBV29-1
SVPGQGRAPYGYT
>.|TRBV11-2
ASSLGSGSVLTDTQY
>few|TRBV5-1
ASSLAQGYTGELF
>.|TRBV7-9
ASSLIGTGGSYEQY
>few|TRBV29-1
SVVARDYGYT
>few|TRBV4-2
ASSQVGRPSSGANVLT
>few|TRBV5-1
ASSFMQATTYNEQF
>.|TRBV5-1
ASRSGGPGQGFPAF
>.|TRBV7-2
ASSSSRSPDTQY
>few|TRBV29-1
SVAGTGDQETQY
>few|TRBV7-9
ASSRTPNQPQH
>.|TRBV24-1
ATSDSGDRGYGNTIY
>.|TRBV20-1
SARPNVDYRIYNEQF
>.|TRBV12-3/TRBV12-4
ATSGRLDTQY
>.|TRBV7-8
ASSAPAAEVQF
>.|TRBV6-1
ASSRRQGSTEAF